A single TCR beta chain is shown here with its context. Antigen unknown. This record belongs to a study of cytomegalovirus exposure and HLA in healthy donors. Regarding the study as a whole: The study recorded around 160 TCR beta chains that were cytomegalovirus-associated. In vitro confirmation showed a few CMV-associated chains to be CMV antigen specific.

Unmatched junction bases numbered 5, after V lost 6 bases and J lost 4 bases. This CDR3 region has 15 residues. Germline CDR1 MNHEY, CDR2 SMNVEV (reference sequence). Assay: immunoSEQ multiplex PCR; the TCRdb copy retains only in-frame clones and omits some. The sample holds roughly 60,000 clones, around 96% seen once. The rearrangement links TRBV27 to TRBJ2-3, with TRBD2 identical over 12 bases. What was sequenced was PBMCs. The TCR comes from a man aged 18-30 years in good health and CMV-seronegative. CDR3 protein: CASSDRLAGADTQYF. Here the CDR3 DNA reads TGTGCCAGCAGCGACAGACTAGCGGGAGCAGATACGCAGTATTTT.